A single sample is the source of the 28 T cell receptor beta chains below, sequenced in a study of Graves' ophthalmopathy and Graves' hyperthyroidism. RNA transcripts were the source from which TCR beta CDR3 regions were amplified. The library came from an HTBI-primed first-round RT-PCR and a second-round multiplex PCR. One entry per CDR3 protein, called by TCRdb with MiXCR from the multiplex PCR reads. The data show a few hundred thousand distinct CDR3 sequences, 15% seen once. The sequencing sample was made of peripheral blood. The receptors come from a woman aged 18-30 years with stable Graves' hyperthyroidism.

At least ten counts were recorded for this clonotype. V gene TRBV29-1 combines with J gene TRBJ1-2, with unresolved D. V lost 4 bases, J lost 3 bases, and 12 bases lay in between. Germline CDR1 SQVTM, CDR2 ANQGSEA. The CDR3 loop spans 13 amino acids. The CDR3 nucleotides are TGCAGCGTTGGCGTGGACGGCTACTATGGCTACACCTTC. It specifies CSVGVDGYYGYTF.

This clonotype was observed at least ten times. The V call is TRBV25-1, the J call TRBJ1-1; D is unclear. CDR3 length equals 11 residues. V gave up 8 bases and J gave up 4 bases, with 8 bases separating them. The germline gives CDR1 MGHDK, CDR2 SYGVNS. The CDR3: CASLSITEAFF. In DNA, the CDR3 is TGTGCCAGCCTCTCCATCACTGAAGCTTTCTTT. Using reference TRBV25-1 and TRBJ1-1 for the parts outside the CDR3, the full variable domain is EADIYQTPRYLVIGTGKKITLECSQTMGHDKMYWYQQDPGMELHLIHYSYGVNSTEKGDLSSESTVSRIRTEHFPLTLESARPSHTSQYLCASLSITEAFFGQGTRLTVV.

This clonotype has ten or more counts. The V and J genes are TRBV29-1 and TRBJ2-5; TRBD1 or TRBD2 may be the D gene (6 bases each). CDR1 is SQVTM and CDR2 is ANQGSEA in the germline V gene. The V and J ends lost 4 bases and 1 base respectively, with 10 bases between them. CDR3 size: 13 residues. The DNA for the CDR3 is TGCAGCGTTGGACCGGGGGCCCAAGAGACCCAGTACTTC. Translating it yields CSVGPGAQETQYF.

This clonotype came up many times. V gene TRBV6-1 combines with J gene TRBJ2-7, with TRBD1 matching over 7 bases. The length of the CDR3 is 14 residues. V was pared by 4 bases and J by 2 bases, with 5 bases of the junction left unmatched. CDR1 and CDR2 (germline): MNHNS, SASEGT. The CDR3 protein is CASSAQGYAYEQYF. The CDR3 region has the DNA TGTGCCAGCAGTGCACAGGGGTATGCCTACGAGCAGTACTTC.

For the CDR3, the DNA is TGTGCCAGCAGTCCCCGGCAGGGGGCGGCCAAAAACATTCAGTACTTC. Residues: CASSPRQGAAKNIQYF. The chain uses TRBV12-3 or TRBV12-4 and TRBJ2-4, with TRBD1 identical over 8 bases. There are 16 residues in the CDR3. V shed 5 bases, J shed 1 base, and the junction held 7 bases outside the gene matches.

This clonotype appeared many times. The CDR3 reads CATSDPGQHYGYTF. CDR3 DNA: TGTGCCACCAGTGACCCCGGACAGCACTATGGCTACACCTTC. The rearrangement links TRBV24-1 to TRBJ1-2, with a possible D match to TRBD1 (6 bases). The length of the CDR3 is 14 residues. V lost 4 bases and J 3 bases, leaving 11 bases between the germline ends. From germline, CDR1 is KGHDR and CDR2 SFDVKD.

This clonotype was counted ten times or more. This chain uses TRBV3-1 with TRBJ2-7; 15 bases fit TRBD2. This CDR3 spans 15 amino acids. Per the germline V gene, CDR1 is LGHDT and CDR2 is YNNKEL (reference sequence). V was pared by 3 bases and J by 5 bases, with 2 bases of the junction left unmatched. Written as DNA, the CDR3 is TGTGCCAGCAGCCATGGACTAGCGGGGGGGAACGAGCAGTACTTC. Translated: CASSHGLAGGNEQYF.

This clonotype was seen many times. The chain combines TRBV12-3 or TRBV12-4 with TRBJ2-2; D ambiguous. CDR3 length: 16 amino acids. V was pared by 2 bases and J by 3 bases, with 13 bases between. DNA for the CDR3: TGTGCCAGCAGTTTACCCGGGTGGCAGGACACCGGGGAGCTGTTTTTT. Translating it yields CASSLPGWQDTGELFF.

This clonotype was found many times. The chain uses TRBV12-3 or TRBV12-4 and TRBJ2-2; 8 bases are shared with TRBD1. With V trimmed by 5 bases and J by 6 bases, 2 bases remained unmatched. CDR3 size: 13 residues. The CDR3 coding sequence is TGTGCCAGCAGTGGGACAGGTGCCGGGGAGCTGTTTTTT. This gives the protein CASSGTGAGELFF.

This clonotype was seen ten or more times. V is TRBV7-2 and J is TRBJ2-5; 8 bases fit TRBD2. The CDR3 spans 13 residues. Germline V gene data show CDR1 as SGHTA and CDR2 as FQGNSA. Germline trimming cut 5 bases from V and 5 bases from J; bases unmatched to any gene: 4. This CDR3 reads CASSMTSVETQYF. DNA for the CDR3: TGTGCCAGCAGCATGACTAGCGTGGAGACCCAGTACTTC.

This clonotype occurred many times. J is TRBJ1-1 and V is TRBV5-1; D uncertain. The CDR3 has 13 residues. Trimming left V 7 bases short and J 3 bases short, with 13 bases between. Germline CDR1 SGHRS, CDR2 YFSETQ. DNA of the CDR3: TGCGCCAGCGCCGTCACGGCTGACACTGAAGCTTTCTTT. This gives the protein CASAVTADTEAFF.

This clonotype was counted ten times or more. For the CDR3, the DNA is TGTGCCAGCAGTTTGGGCCGCGGGGGTGGCTACACCTTC. Residues: CASSLGRGGGYTF. The chain carries TRBV12-3 or TRBV12-4 and TRBJ1-2, with D perhaps TRBD1 (5 bases). The CDR3 covers 13 residues. The V end lost 3 bases, the J end lost 7 bases, and 12 bases lay between the germline ends.

This clonotype was found many times. The chain carries TRBV9 and TRBJ2-2; D not certain. Trimming cost V 1 base and J 1 base, with 5 bases left between them. The CDR3 loop spans 14 amino acids. The germline CDR1 and CDR2 sequences are SGDLS and YYNGEE. CDR3 protein: CASSVWGNTGELFF. The CDR3 DNA reads as TGTGCCAGCAGCGTATGGGGGAACACCGGGGAGCTGTTTTTT.

The genes are TRBV7-3 and TRBJ1-6; D is unresolved. The CDR3 has 13 amino acids. The V and J ends lost 0 bases and 9 bases respectively, with 6 bases between them. Germline assignment: CDR1 SGHTA and CDR2 FQGTGA. CDR3 amino acids: CASSLTQSSPLHF. Written as DNA, the CDR3 is TGTGCCAGCAGCTTAACGCAGTCTTCACCCCTCCACTTT.

This clonotype showed up just a few times. J is TRBJ1-1 and V is TRBV11-2; D is uncertain. The CDR3 runs to 15 residues. Germline lookup yields CDR1 SGHAT and CDR2 FQNNGV. V lost 5 bases, J lost 1 base, and 14 bases lay in between. The CDR3 nucleotides read TGTGCCAGCAGCCTCCGCACAAGAACGAACACTGAAGCTTTCTTT. Translated, it gives CASSLRTRTNTEAFF.

Comment on this clonotype: Without the conserved terminal phenylalanine or tryptophan, this CDR3 likely stems from a read error. CDR3 amino acids: CASSPRGQGAYEQYY. CDR3 sequence (DNA): TGTGCCAGCAGCCCCCGGGGGCAGGGGGCCTACGAGCAGTACTAC. V gene TRBV7-2 combines with J gene TRBJ2-7; a possible D gene is TRBD1 (7 bases). The CDR3 has 15 amino acids. Trimming took off 5 bases at V and 2 bases at J, with 16 bases between the two ends. Germline V gene sequence: CDR1 SGHTA, CDR2 FQGNSA.

V gene TRBV6-1 combines with J gene TRBJ1-6, with D tentatively TRBD1 (6 bases). CDR3 length: 17 residues. Germline CDR1 MNHNS, CDR2 SASEGT. Trimming left V 3 bases short and J 4 bases short, with 16 bases between. The CDR3 coding sequence is TGTGCCAGCAGTGACAGGGCGGGGACACGGTATAATTCACCCCTCCACTTT. It yields the protein CASSDRAGTRYNSPLHF.

This clonotype was detected a few times. The chain employs TRBV7-2 and TRBJ2-5; weak D call: TRBD1 (5 bases). Germline lookup yields CDR1 SGHTA and CDR2 FQGNSA. The ends were cut back, 4 bases at V and 1 base at J, with 7 bases in the middle. The CDR3 is made up of 13 amino acids. CDR3 loop: CASSWGLQETQYF. For the CDR3, the DNA is TGTGCCAGCAGCTGGGGCCTCCAAGAGACCCAGTACTTC.

This clonotype appeared many times. This sequence joins TRBV6-5 and TRBJ1-2, with D maybe TRBD1 (6 bases). Deletions cut 2 bases from V and 4 bases from J, with 11 bases between. This CDR3 contains 14 residues. Germline V CDR1 and CDR2: MNHEY, SVGAGI. The CDR3 spells CASSYGQYRYGYTF. The CDR3 DNA sequence: TGTGCCAGCAGTTACGGACAGTATCGCTATGGCTACACCTTC.

This chain connects TRBV7-6 to TRBJ1-1, with D possibly matching TRBD1 (6 bases). The CDR3 consists of 15 residues. Trimming took 6 bases from V and 3 from J, leaving 17 bases between them. Germline V gene sequence: CDR1 SGHVS, CDR2 FNYEAQ. The CDR3 loop is CASRGGGGRDTEAFF. The CDR3 bases are TGTGCCAGCAGGGGTGGCGGGGGCCGGGACACTGAAGCTTTCTTT. The full variable domain, in which reference TRBV7-6 and TRBJ1-1 provide the parts outside the CDR3, is GAGVSQSPRYKVTKRGQDVALRCDPISGHVSLYWYRQALGQGPEFLTYFNYEAQQDKSGLPNDRFSAERPEGSISTLTIQRTEQRDSAMYRCASRGGGGRDTEAFFGQGTRLTVV.

A remark on this clonotype: An end of the junction differs from the germline gene, which may be a read error. The chain has TRBV6-1 and TRBJ2-7, with 8 bases identical to TRBD2. The CDR3 contains 15 residues. Germline V gene sequence: CDR1 MNHNS, CDR2 SASEGT. In nucleotides, the CDR3 is TGTGCCAGCGGTGAAAGCGGGGGCAGCTCCTACGAGCAGTACTTC. This sequence encodes CASGESGGSSYEQYF.

This clonotype was counted many times. The chain combines TRBV6-1 with TRBJ2-7, with D perhaps matching TRBD1 (6 bases). Trimming took 2 bases from V and 0 from J, leaving 20 bases between them. The V gene's germline CDR1 is MNHNS and CDR2 SASEGT. The CDR3 has 18 residues. The CDR3 DNA is TGTGCCAGCAGTGAAACCCGGGACAACACCCCGAGCTCCTACGAGCAGTACTTC. This encodes CASSETRDNTPSSYEQYF.

V gene TRBV29-1 combines with J gene TRBJ1-1, with 9 bases aligning to TRBD1. This CDR3 spans 16 amino acids. Germline values: CDR1 SQVTM, CDR2 ANQGSEA. The ends lost 2 bases at V and 5 bases at J; junction bases unmatched: 12. The CDR3 is CSVESGTGLVRTEAFF. CDR3 sequence (DNA): TGCAGCGTTGAATCCGGGACAGGGCTGGTGCGGACTGAAGCTTTCTTT.

The chain links TRBV12-3 or TRBV12-4 to TRBJ1-1, with TRBD1 identical over 8 bases. This CDR3 contains 15 residues. Trimming took 3 bases from V and 4 from J; bases not matched to a gene: 7. The CDR3 nucleotides are TGTGCCAGCAGTTTCGGACAGGGTGGCTTCACTGAAGCTTTCTTT. This gives the protein CASSFGQGGFTEAFF.

This clonotype was observed at least ten times. This may be a read error: a much more frequent sequence differs by one nucleotide. V and J are TRBV27 and TRBJ1-1, with unresolved D. The CDR3 sequence is 13 residues long. Germline V gene data show CDR1 as MNHEY and CDR2 as SMNVEV (reference sequence). The V end lost 5 bases, the J end lost 0 bases, and 7 bases lay between the germline ends. In nucleotides, the CDR3 is TGTGCCAGCAGTCCCCACTTGAACACTGAAGCTTTCTTT. Protein sequence: CASSPHLNTEAFF.

This clonotype was counted ten times or more. The chain joins TRBV19 to TRBJ1-2; 9 bases fit TRBD1. CDR1 is LNHDA and CDR2 is SQIVND in the germline V gene (reference sequence). This CDR3 is 14 amino acids long. With V trimmed by 6 bases and J by 2 bases, 4 bases remained unmatched. This CDR3 reads CASRAGTGNYGYTF. In nucleotides, the CDR3 is TGTGCCAGTAGAGCCGGGACAGGGAACTATGGCTACACCTTC.

This clonotype showed up many times. This chain joins TRBV6-1 and TRBJ2-7; D perhaps matches TRBD1 (5 bases). Per germline, CDR1 MNHNS and CDR2 SASEGT. The CDR3 has 16 amino acids. Trimming stripped 1 base from V and 2 bases from J, with 15 bases between. The chain's CDR3 is CASSEGLDTETYEQYF. For the CDR3, the DNA is TGTGCCAGCAGTGAAGGATTGGACACGGAGACCTACGAGCAGTACTTC.

This clonotype was seen at least ten times. J is TRBJ1-5 and V is TRBV11-2, with 8 bases aligning to TRBD1. V gave up 0 bases and J gave up 7 bases; unmatched junction bases: 2. The V gene's germline CDR1 is SGHAT and CDR2 FQNNGV. This CDR3 region has 14 residues. In nucleotides, the CDR3 is TGTGCCAGCAGCTTAGAGACAGGGGAACAGCCCCAGCATTTT. Amino acids: CASSLETGEQPQHF.